The rows below give T cell receptor beta chains drawn from one sample of a study of T-cell memory formation after mild COVID-19. TCRdb itself ran the 5' RACE reads through MiXCR, one entry per CDR3 protein. The top ten hold around 13% of the sample, which has hundreds of thousands of distinct CDR3 sequences, about 20% seen once. Sequenced: PBMCs or a T cell subset sorted from them (not recorded which). The receptors derive from an adult woman who had mild COVID-19 (a few samples of this study predate the infection). Cell type and time point are not known. Both conserved end residues are part of each CDR3. A D gene is named only where the DNA matches it firmly. Rows may omit the clone size; those that give it use once, few, many or a size class.

d_call: NA; clone_size: few; v_call: TRBV6-5; j_call: TRBJ1-2; cdr3_aa: CASSLDRRGYTF; cdr3_nt: TGTGCCAGCAGTTTGGACAGAAGGGGCTACACCTTC
d_call: NA; clone_size: few; v_call: TRBV4-3; j_call: TRBJ2-7; cdr3_aa: CASSQGFDRAGEQYF; cdr3_nt: TGCGCCAGCAGCCAAGGATTCGACAGGGCGGGGGAGCAGTACTTC
d_call: NA; clone_size: NA; v_call: TRBV6-4; j_call: TRBJ1-1; cdr3_aa: CASSDVSRDLENTEAFF; cdr3_nt: TGTGCCAGCAGTGACGTAAGCCGGGACCTTGAAAACACTGAAGCTTTCTTT
d_call: NA; clone_size: few; v_call: TRBV24-1; j_call: TRBJ2-3; cdr3_aa: CATSDPATDTQYF; cdr3_nt: TGTGCCACCAGTGATCCCGCCACAGATACGCAGTATTTT
d_call: NA; clone_size: few; v_call: TRBV6-5; j_call: TRBJ2-5; cdr3_aa: CASNLGETQYF; cdr3_nt: TGTGCCAGCAATCTTGGGGAGACCCAGTACTTC
d_call: TRBD1; clone_size: few; v_call: TRBV12-3/TRBV12-4; j_call: TRBJ1-3; cdr3_aa: CASSLRRQGTGNTIYF; cdr3_nt: TGTGCCAGCAGTTTACGAAGACAGGGTACTGGAAACACCATATATTTT
d_call: NA; clone_size: few; v_call: TRBV5-4; j_call: TRBJ2-1; cdr3_aa: CASSVDLNGGNEQFF; cdr3_nt: TGTGCCAGCAGCGTCGACCTAAACGGGGGCAATGAGCAGTTCTTC
d_call: NA; clone_size: few; v_call: TRBV6-2/TRBV6-3; j_call: TRBJ2-6; cdr3_aa: CASTRLGGRSSGANVLTF; cdr3_nt: TGTGCCAGCACCAGGCTAGGGGGGCGGAGCTCTGGGGCCAACGTCCTGACTTTC
d_call: NA; clone_size: many; v_call: TRBV27; j_call: TRBJ2-7; cdr3_aa: CASSDRLNSYEQYF; cdr3_nt: TGTGCCAGCAGTGATCGACTGAACTCCTACGAGCAGTACTTC
d_call: NA; clone_size: NA; v_call: TRBV11-2; j_call: TRBJ1-2; cdr3_aa: CASSFGRGFSGYTF; cdr3_nt: TGTGCCAGCAGCTTCGGCAGGGGATTCTCTGGCTACACCTTC
d_call: NA; clone_size: NA; v_call: TRBV18; j_call: TRBJ2-5; cdr3_aa: CASSPRVGQQETQYF; cdr3_nt: TGTGCCAGCTCACCACGGGTTGGCCAACAAGAGACCCAGTACTTC
d_call: TRBD2; clone_size: NA; v_call: TRBV11-2; j_call: TRBJ2-1; cdr3_aa: CASSPVWTSAYNEQFF; cdr3_nt: TGTGCCAGCAGCCCGGTTTGGACTAGTGCCTACAATGAGCAGTTCTTC
d_call: TRBD1; clone_size: NA; v_call: TRBV9; j_call: TRBJ2-7; cdr3_aa: CASSQTPGQVYEQYF; cdr3_nt: TGTGCCAGCAGCCAGACGCCGGGACAGGTCTACGAGCAGTACTTC
d_call: TRBD2; clone_size: few; v_call: TRBV11-2; j_call: TRBJ2-2; cdr3_aa: CASSPRTSGVLNGTGELFF; cdr3_nt: TGTGCCAGCAGCCCAAGGACTAGCGGGGTCCTGAACGGCACCGGGGAGCTGTTTTTT
d_call: TRBD1; clone_size: NA; v_call: TRBV5-7; j_call: TRBJ2-1; cdr3_aa: CAPRRTGMSYNEQFF; cdr3_nt: TGTGCCCCTAGGCGGACAGGGATGTCCTACAATGAGCAGTTCTTC
d_call: TRBD1; clone_size: few; v_call: TRBV15; j_call: TRBJ1-2; cdr3_aa: CATSRDLARGDNGYTF; cdr3_nt: TGTGCCACCAGCAGAGATCTCGCCAGGGGGGACAATGGCTACACCTTC
d_call: NA; clone_size: few; v_call: TRBV7-7; j_call: TRBJ2-1; cdr3_aa: CASSPLDRAYNEQFF; cdr3_nt: TGTGCTAGCAGCCCCCTGGACAGAGCTTACAATGAGCAGTTCTTC